Presented here are 2 T cell receptor beta chains from one specimen sequenced in a study of PD-1 blockade in classical Hodgkin lymphoma. The time point: cycle 4 day 1 (C4D1), after five to seven weeks of nivolumab. Each patient experienced a relapse that followed autologous stem cell transplantation, and brentuximab vedotin exposure varied. Only in-frame clones appear in the TCRdb table, and some are missing; sequencing was by immunoSEQ multiplex PCR. This table has roughly 51,000 clones, approximately 72% appearing once. The sample here was peripheral blood mononuclear cells (PBMCs), taken before the fourth cycle of nivolumab. These receptors all stem from a human donor with classical Hodgkin lymphoma.

This clone appeared a single time. A read error is likely here: a far larger clone is one base away. The gene calls are TRBV4-2 and TRBJ2-1, with no clear D. The CDR3 contains 14 residues. In germline, CDR1 is LGHNA, CDR2 YNFKEQ. V lost 4 bases, J lost 4 bases, and 11 bases lay in between. The CDR3 sequence is CASSPRQTYNEQFF. The CDR3 region has the DNA TGTGCCAGCAGCCCCCGCCAGACTTACAATGAGCAGTTCTTC.

This clone was counted between two and nine times. The rearrangement uses TRBV11-3 and TRBJ2-1; D remains unclear. Germline lookup yields CDR1 SGHNT and CDR2 YENEEA. Deletions cut 1 base from V and 9 bases from J, with 4 bases between. The CDR3 length is 11 residues. CDR3 protein: CASSLGGEQFF. CDR3 sequence (DNA): TGTGCCAGCAGCTTAGGAGGTGAGCAGTTCTTC.